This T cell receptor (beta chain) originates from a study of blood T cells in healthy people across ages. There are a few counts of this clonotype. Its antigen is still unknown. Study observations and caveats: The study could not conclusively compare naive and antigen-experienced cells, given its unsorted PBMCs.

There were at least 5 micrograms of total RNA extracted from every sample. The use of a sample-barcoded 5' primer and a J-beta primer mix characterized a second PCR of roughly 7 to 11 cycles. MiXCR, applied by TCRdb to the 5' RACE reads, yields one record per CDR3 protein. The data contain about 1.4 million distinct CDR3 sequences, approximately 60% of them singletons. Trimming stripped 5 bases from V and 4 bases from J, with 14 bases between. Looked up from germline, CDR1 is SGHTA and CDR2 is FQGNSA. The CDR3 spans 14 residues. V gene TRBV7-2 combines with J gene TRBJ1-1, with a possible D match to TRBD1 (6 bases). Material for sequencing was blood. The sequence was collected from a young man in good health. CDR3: CASSSHRDTTEAFF. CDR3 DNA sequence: TGTGCCAGCAGCAGTCACAGGGACACCACTGAAGCTTTCTTT.